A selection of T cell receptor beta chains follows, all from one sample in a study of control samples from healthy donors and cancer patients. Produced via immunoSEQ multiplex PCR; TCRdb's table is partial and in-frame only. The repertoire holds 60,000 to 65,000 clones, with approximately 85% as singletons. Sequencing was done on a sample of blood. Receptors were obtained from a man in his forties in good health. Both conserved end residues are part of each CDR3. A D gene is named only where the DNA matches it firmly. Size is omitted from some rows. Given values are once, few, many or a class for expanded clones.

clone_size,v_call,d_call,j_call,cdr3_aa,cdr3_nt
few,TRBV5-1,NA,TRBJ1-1,CASSLMGDSSEAFF,TGCGCCAGCAGCTTGATGGGCGACAGCTCTGAAGCTTTCTTT
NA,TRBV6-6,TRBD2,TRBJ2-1,CASGLAGTNNEQFF,TGTGCCAGCGGGTTAGCGGGAACAAACAATGAGCAGTTCTTC
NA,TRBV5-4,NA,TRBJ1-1,CASSQRTSYTEAFF,TGTGCCAGCAGCCAACGGACAAGCTACACTGAAGCTTTCTTT
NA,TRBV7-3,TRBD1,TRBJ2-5,CASSPRTGLQETQYF,TGTGCCAGCAGCCCGCGGACAGGGCTACAAGAGACCCAGTACTTC
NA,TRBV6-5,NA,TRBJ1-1,CASSYRQRNTEAFF,TGTGCCAGCAGTTACCGGCAGAGGAACACTGAAGCTTTCTTT
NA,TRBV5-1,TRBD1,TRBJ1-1,CASKYSGGFTEAFF,TGCGCCAGCAAATACTCAGGGGGTTTTACTGAAGCTTTCTTT
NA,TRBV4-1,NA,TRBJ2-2,CASSPRQGGNTGELFF,TGCGCCAGCAGCCCCCGCCAGGGGGGGAACACCGGGGAGCTGTTTTTT
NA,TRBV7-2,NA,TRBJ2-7,CASSLEYGEQYF,TGTGCCAGCAGCTTAGAATATGGGGAGCAGTACTTC
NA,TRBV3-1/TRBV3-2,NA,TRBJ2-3,CASSRDPKGDTQYF,TGTGCCAGCAGCCGGGACCCTAAAGGAGATACGCAGTATTTT
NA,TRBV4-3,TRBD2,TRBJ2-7,CASSQEALAVTEQYF,TGCGCCAGCAGCCAAGAAGCGCTAGCGGTGACGGAGCAGTACTTC
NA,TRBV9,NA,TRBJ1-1,CASSGLPAREAFF,TGTGCCAGCAGCGGACTTCCGGCCCGTGAAGCTTTCTTT
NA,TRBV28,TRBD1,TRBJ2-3,CASSSIWGQGYDTDTQYF,TGTGCCAGCAGTTCTATATGGGGACAGGGATATGACACAGATACGCAGTATTTT
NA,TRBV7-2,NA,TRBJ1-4,CASSKQGAEKLFF,TGTGCCAGCAGTAAACAGGGTGCGGAAAAACTGTTTTTT
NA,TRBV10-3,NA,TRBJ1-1,CAISDYEGSIAFF,TGTGCCATCAGTGACTACGAAGGTTCTATTGCTTTCTTT
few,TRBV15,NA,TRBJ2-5,CATSRDIGGPEETQYF,TGTGCCACCAGCAGAGATATCGGGGGACCCGAAGAGACCCAGTACTTC
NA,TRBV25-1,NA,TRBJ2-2,CASSDRGVTGELFF,TGTGCCAGCAGTGACAGGGGAGTCACCGGGGAGCTGTTTTTT
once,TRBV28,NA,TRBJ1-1,CASSLEPLNTEAFF,TGTGCCAGCAGTTTAGAACCGCTGAACACTGAAGCTTTCTTT
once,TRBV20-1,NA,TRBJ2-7,CSAGGAGEQYF,TGCAGTGCCGGAGGGGCCGGCGAGCAGTACTTC
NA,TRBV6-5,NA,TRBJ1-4,CASSYSGPRVNEKLFF,TGTGCCAGCAGTTACTCGGGGCCCCGCGTTAATGAAAAACTGTTTTTT
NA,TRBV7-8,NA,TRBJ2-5,CASSSRLEETQYF,TGTGCCAGCAGCTCGAGGTTGGAAGAGACCCAGTACTTC
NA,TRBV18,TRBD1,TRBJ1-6,CASSPDRAINSPLHF,TGTGCCAGCTCGCCGGACAGGGCGATAAATTCACCCCTCCACTTT
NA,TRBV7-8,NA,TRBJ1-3,CASSPSPLITGNTIYF,TGTGCCAGCAGCCCCAGCCCGCTAATTACTGGAAACACCATATATTTT
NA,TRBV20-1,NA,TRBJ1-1,CSASRDTNTEAFF,TGCAGTGCTAGTCGGGACACGAACACTGAAGCTTTCTTT
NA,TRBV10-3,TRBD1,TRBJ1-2,CAISYPGQVLRGYTF,TGTGCCATCAGTTACCCGGGACAGGTCTTAAGGGGCTACACCTTC
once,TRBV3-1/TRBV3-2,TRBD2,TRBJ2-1,CASSLRLAGGPRNEQFF,TGTGCCAGCAGCCTCCGACTAGCGGGGGGGCCCCGCAATGAGCAGTTCTTC
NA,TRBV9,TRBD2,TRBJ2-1,CASSQSGGSYNEQFF,TGTGCCAGCAGCCAATCGGGGGGGTCCTACAATGAGCAGTTCTTC
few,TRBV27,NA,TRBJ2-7,CASSLRVAKSYEQYF,TGTGCCAGCAGTTTAAGGGTAGCGAAATCCTACGAGCAGTACTTC